The next 20 T cell receptor beta chains were all read from a single sample in a study of a mutant IDH1 vaccine in newly diagnosed glioma. The time point is: week 23, last vaccination. One vaccine dose held 300 ug of mutant IDH1 20-mer peptide and came with topical imiquimod. No antigen has been assigned to these receptors. Some clones are missing from TCRdb's copy, which holds only in-frame ones; the method was immunoSEQ multiplex PCR. The data show roughly 30,000 clones, with about four fifths seen just once and approximately 17% held by the top ten. The sample in question was PBMCs, obtained from a glioma patient whose treatment included an IDH1 peptide vaccine. Receptors originate from a woman aged 25-40 years with glioma.

The chain uses TRBV7-6 and TRBJ2-1; 10 bases are shared with TRBD2. The length of the CDR3 is 16 residues. CDR1 SGHVS and CDR2 FNYEAQ come from the germline V gene. J gave up 7 bases and V 2 bases, and 8 bases lay outside the gene matches. The CDR3 here is CASSLSVASGGNEQFF. CDR3 in DNA: TGTGCCAGCAGCTTATCTGTGGCTAGCGGGGGAAATGAGCAGTTCTTC. The full variable domain, in which reference TRBV7-6 and TRBJ2-1 provide the parts outside the CDR3, is GAGVSQSPRYKVTKRGQDVALRCDPISGHVSLYWYRQALGQGPEFLTYFNYEAQQDKSGLPNDRFSAERPEGSISTLTIQRTEQRDSAMYRCASSLSVASGGNEQFFGPGTRLTVL.

The chain joins TRBV4-3 to TRBJ2-7, with a tentative D call TRBD2 (7 bases). With 0 bases removed from V and 2 bases from J, the gap between germline ends came to 14 bases. This CDR3 contains 16 residues. Germline V gene data show CDR1 as LGHNA and CDR2 as YSLEER. Written as DNA, the CDR3 is TGCGCCAGCAGCCAAGATCGGCGCGGGGGCACCTACGAGCAGTACTTC. Translated: CASSQDRRGGTYEQYF.

V usage is TRBV20-1 and J usage is TRBJ2-5; D call uncertain. Germline lookup yields CDR1 DFQATT and CDR2 SNEGSKA (reference sequence). This CDR3 spans 11 amino acids. The V end lost 3 bases, the J end lost 5 bases, and 7 bases lay between the germline ends. The CDR3 DNA follows: TGCAGTGCTAGCACTGGGGAGACCCAGTACTTC. This encodes CSASTGETQYF.

In DNA form, the CDR3 reads TGTGCCAGCAGCTTGGGTGGGGGGGACGATTCACCCCTCCACTTT. Its translation is CASSLGGGDDSPLHF. This chain connects TRBV5-4 to TRBJ1-6, with TRBD1 as a possible D gene (5 bases). The CDR3 is made up of 15 amino acids. Germline V gene lookup returns CDR1 SGHNT and CDR2 YYREEE (reference sequence). V lost 0 bases to trimming and J lost 8 bases, with 12 bases between them.

The chain combines TRBV29-1 with TRBJ2-7; a possible D gene is TRBD1 (5 bases). The CDR3 has 12 amino acids. V was shortened by 4 bases and J by 0 bases, with 7 bases between the two germline ends. Germline CDR1 SQVTM, CDR2 ANQGSEA. This CDR3 reads CSVVDSSYEQYF. In DNA form, the CDR3 reads TGCAGCGTTGTTGACAGCTCCTACGAGCAGTACTTC.

This clone appeared a few times. The chain couples TRBV6-5 to TRBJ1-1; 8 positions match TRBD1. V was pared by 5 bases and J by 4 bases, with 0 bases of the junction left unmatched. From germline, CDR1 is MNHEY and CDR2 SVGAGI. CDR3 length equals 12 residues. CDR3: CASSTGGTEAFF. Here the CDR3 DNA reads TGTGCCAGCAGTACAGGGGGCACTGAAGCTTTCTTT.

The chain is built from TRBV25-1 and TRBJ1-2; D is unclear. V was pared by 6 bases and J by 5 bases, with 16 bases between. Germline CDR1 MGHDK, CDR2 SYGVNS. This CDR3 contains 14 residues. CDR3 in amino acids: CASRGERIGYGYTF. CDR3 in DNA: TGTGCCAGCAGAGGTGAGAGGATAGGGTATGGCTACACCTTC.

This clone was seen only once. This chain joins TRBV30 and TRBJ2-1; TRBD1 aligns across 9 bases. The V gene end was trimmed by 4 bases and the J gene end by 9 bases; junction bases not matched to a gene: 10. The CDR3 consists of 14 residues. Germline assignment: CDR1 GTSNPN and CDR2 SVGIG (reference sequence). This CDR3 is CAWTGTGTLSEQFF. The CDR3 DNA sequence: TGTGCCTGGACCGGGACAGGGACCCTAAGTGAGCAGTTCTTC.

This clone has a single count. This sequence joins TRBV4-1 and TRBJ1-2, with D possibly matching TRBD1 (6 bases). V gave up 0 bases and J gave up 8 bases, with 16 bases separating them. The germline CDR1 and CDR2 sequences are MGHRA and YSYEKL. This CDR3 comprises 15 residues. As DNA, the CDR3 is TGCGCCAGCAGCCAAGATGTCACGGGGGCGGGGGGCTACACCTTC. Translated, it gives CASSQDVTGAGGYTF.

The chain recombines TRBV6-5 with TRBJ2-7; D is possibly TRBD1 (6 bases). Trimming pared 6 bases from V and 2 bases from J, leaving 17 bases between. Per germline, CDR1 MNHEY and CDR2 SVGAGI. There are 15 residues in the CDR3. DNA for the CDR3: TGTGCCAGCAGCCGCACGGGACAAGACACCTACGAGCAGTACTTC. Translated: CASSRTGQDTYEQYF.

The rearrangement joins TRBV11-2 to TRBJ1-1, with a tentative D call TRBD1 (6 bases). V shed 4 bases and J shed 5 bases, with 11 bases lying between them. Germline V gene sequence: CDR1 SGHAT, CDR2 FQNNGV. The CDR3 is made up of 13 amino acids. The CDR3 reads CASSSIRGTEAFF. DNA of the CDR3: TGTGCCAGCAGCTCGATTAGGGGGACTGAAGCTTTCTTT.

The chain is built from TRBV15 and TRBJ1-1; D remains ambiguous. This CDR3 has 15 amino acids. Trimming removed 1 base at V and 3 bases at J, with 12 bases between. Germline assignment: CDR1 LNHNV and CDR2 YYDKDF (reference sequence). The CDR3 region is CATSRVPDTDTEAFF. The CDR3 nucleotides are TGTGCCACCAGCAGAGTCCCCGACACGGACACTGAAGCTTTCTTT.

This clone was counted only a few times. The chain carries TRBV4-2 and TRBJ2-2; TRBD2 aligns across 7 bases. This CDR3 region has 14 residues. The germline CDR1 and CDR2 sequences are LGHNA and YNFKEQ. V was pared by 4 bases and J by 6 bases, with 5 bases of the junction left unmatched. The CDR3 loop reads CASSPGGRPGELFF. The CDR3 DNA reads as TGTGCCAGCAGCCCGGGGGGTCGTCCCGGGGAGCTGTTTTTT.

V and J are TRBV5-6 and TRBJ2-5, with D possibly called TRBD1 or TRBD2 (6 bases each). Trimming took off 6 bases at V and 0 bases at J, with 18 bases between the two ends. The CDR3 has 16 amino acids. Germline values: CDR1 SGHDT, CDR2 YYEEEE. Written as DNA, the CDR3 is TGTGCCAGCACCGAGCTAGGGGGGCGAGACCAAGAGACCCAGTACTTC. It translates to CASTELGGRDQETQYF. The whole variable domain, remainder taken from reference TRBV5-6 and TRBJ2-5, is DAGVTQSPTHLIKTRGQQVTLRCSPKSGHDTVSWYQQALGQGPQFIFQYYEEEERQRGNFPDRFSGHQFPNYSSELNVNALLLGDSALYLCASTELGGRDQETQYFGPGTRLLVL.

This clone was detected only once. The chain uses TRBV7-9 and TRBJ1-1; D is uncertain. CDR1 SEHNR and CDR2 FQNEAQ come from the germline V gene (reference sequence). Trimming took 2 bases from V and 5 from J, leaving 6 bases between them. The CDR3 runs to 12 residues. The CDR3 DNA follows: TGTGCCAGCAGCTTATTGGAGACTGAAGCTTTCTTT. Its translation is CASSLLETEAFF. The complete variable domain, with remaining parts taken from reference TRBV7-9 and TRBJ1-1, reads DTGVSQNPRHKITKRGQNVTFRCDPISEHNRLYWYRQTLGQGPEFLTYFQNEAQLEKSRLLSDRFSAERPKGSFSTLEIQRTEQGDSAMYLCASSLLETEAFFGQGTRLTVV.

The CDR3 region is CASSPNPTGGYEQYF. Written as DNA, the CDR3 is TGTGCCAGCAGTCCCAACCCTACAGGGGGCTACGAGCAGTACTTC. The V and J genes are TRBV27 and TRBJ2-7; 8 nucleotides line up with TRBD1. Trimming at V came to 5 bases and at J to 3 bases, leaving 9 bases not matched to a gene. Germline V gene lookup returns CDR1 MNHEY and CDR2 SMNVEV (reference sequence). CDR3 length: 15 amino acids.

The CDR3, as DNA: TGCGCCAGCAGCCCTACCAATCCCTACGAGCAGTACTTC. It is translated as CASSPTNPYEQYF. The chain links TRBV5-1 to TRBJ2-7; D is unclear. The CDR3 runs to 13 residues. Germline V gives CDR1 SGHRS, CDR2 YFSETQ. V lost 4 bases to trimming and J lost 2 bases, with 10 bases between them.

The chain combines TRBV10-3 with TRBJ1-1; TRBD1 aligns across 8 bases. The V gene's germline CDR1 is ENHRY and CDR2 SYGVKD. V dropped 2 bases and J dropped 1; count of bases not matched to a gene: 6. The CDR3 loop spans 16 amino acids. CDR3 loop: CAISEVSGTGNTEAFF. CDR3 coding DNA: TGTGCCATCAGTGAGGTTTCTGGGACAGGGAACACTGAAGCTTTCTTT.

V gene TRBV5-1 combines with J gene TRBJ2-7; 12 bases map to TRBD2. This CDR3 contains 16 residues. Germline loops: CDR1 SGHRS, CDR2 YFSETQ. Trimming took 4 bases from V and 7 from J; bases not matched to a gene: 12. The CDR3 DNA is TGCGCCAGCAGCACCGTACTAGCGGGGGGAGTAGGGGAGCAGTACTTC. The encoded protein is CASSTVLAGGVGEQYF.

The chain combines TRBV29-1 with TRBJ1-1, with D tentatively TRBD1 (5 bases). The CDR3 is made up of 13 amino acids. Trimming took off 5 bases at V and 0 bases at J, with 10 bases between the two ends. Germline assignment: CDR1 SQVTM and CDR2 ANQGSEA. The CDR3 DNA sequence: TGCAGCGTTAATTGGGGGATGAACACTGAAGCTTTCTTT. It encodes CSVNWGMNTEAFF.